This T cell receptor (beta chain) derives from a study of T cells of healthy individuals (dated by TCRdb to 2016 to 2018). Library preparation was by 5' RACE. Sequencing was performed on an Illumina MiSeq. The raw public data were reprocessed by TCRdb itself: fastp quality trimming at Q25, MiXCR clonotype calling, in-frame beta chains only. All rows with the same CDR3 protein become a single entry with the most common DNA and genes. Here the sample has around 40,000 distinct CDR3 sequences; 4% to 5.5% occur a single time. The leading ten clones occupy about 10% of the sample. This clonotype was counted at least ten times. The clone's antigen remains unknown. Qualities for individual bases were not recorded, and no much larger clone is one base off. V is cut by 2 bases and J by 3 bases, and the space between the germline ends is 17 bases. Inclusive of the bounding cysteine and phenylalanine, the CDR3 is 17 residues long. CDR3 DNA only is kept here, 51 bases in frame from base 1. The CDR1 and CDR2 encoded by the germline V gene (reference sequence) are MNHEY and SMNVEV.

The receptor's source is a human donor in good health. Recombination connected TRBV27 to TRBJ1-5, and TRBD1 may be the D gene, going by 5 matching bases. The CDR3 is CASSLIFVSGVNQPQHF. The DNA sequence is TGTGCCAGCAGTTTAATATTTGTTTCGGGGGTCAATCAGCCCCAGCATTTT.